Below are 14 T cell receptor beta chains sequenced from a single sample in a study of blood T cell repertoires in COVID-19 (dated by TCRdb to 2018 to 2020). The library relied on the immunoSEQ multiplex PCR assay. Not all clones reach the TCRdb copy of this immuneACCESS table, which keeps in-frame sequences only. Checked studies attribute under half of the gap to unresolved V genes and leave the rest unexplained. The sample table lists hundreds of thousands of clones, about nine tenths of them with a count of one. The biggest ten clones account for around 10% of the sample. Sequencing used PBMCs or T cells enriched from blood (not recorded which). The receptors originated from a woman under 30 who had recovered from COVID-19.

The CDR3 DNA is TGTGCCAGCAGCTTGTTCTATTGGGACACCAAGTTCACTGAAGCTTTCTTT. Residues: CASSLFYWDTKFTEAFF. The chain is built from TRBV5-6 and TRBJ1-1; possibly TRBD1 for D (6 bases). V dropped 1 base and J dropped 4 bases, with 20 bases sitting between them. Germline-derived CDR1 and CDR2 are SGHDT and YYEEEE. The CDR3 spans 17 residues.

The genes are TRBV28 and TRBJ1-3; 9 bases agree with TRBD1. V lost 7 bases to trimming and J lost 4 bases; unmatched junction nucleotides: 5. The V gene's germline CDR1 is MDHEN and CDR2 SYDVKM. The CDR3 loop spans 14 amino acids. DNA of the CDR3: TGTGCCAGCAAATCGACAGGGGGAGGAAACACCATATATTTT. Its protein is CASKSTGGGNTIYF.

This clone was picked up one time. V is TRBV7-2 and J is TRBJ1-6; D not certain. The V end lost 3 bases, the J end lost 10 bases, and 10 bases lay between the germline ends. The germline V gene encodes CDR1 SGHTA and CDR2 FQGNSA. The CDR3 sequence is 13 residues long. CDR3 coding DNA: TGTGCCAGCAGCTTGCAGGCGAGATCACCCCTCCACTTT. It specifies CASSLQARSPLHF.

The CDR3 protein is CASSQDRTSYEQYF. Here the CDR3 DNA reads TGTGCCAGCAGCCAAGACCGGACTAGCTACGAGCAGTACTTC. V is TRBV3-1 (or the pseudogene TRBV3-2) and J is TRBJ2-7, with TRBD2 matching 7 bases. In germline, CDR1 is LGHDT, CDR2 YNNKEL (reference sequence). The CDR3 has 14 amino acids. Trimming cost V 0 bases and J 3 bases; bases outside gene matches: 2.

CDR3 sequence: CASSLAGEMMPQHF. CDR3 bases: TGTGCCAGCAGTTTAGCAGGGGAGATGATGCCCCAGCATTTT. J is TRBJ1-5 and V is TRBV28, with D tentatively TRBD1 (6 bases). The ends were cut back, 2 bases at V and 9 bases at J, with 14 bases in the middle. The CDR3 sequence is 14 residues long. CDR1 is MDHEN, CDR2 SYDVKM, per germline. Full variable domain (remainder filled in from reference TRBV28 and TRBJ1-5): DVKVTQSSRYLVKRTGEKVFLECVQDMDHENMFWYRQDPGLGLRLIYFSYDVKMKEKGDIPEGYSVSREKKERFSLILESASTNQTSMYLCASSLAGEMMPQHFGDGTRLSIL.

The chain is built from TRBV7-9 and TRBJ1-2; D is perhaps TRBD1 (5 bases). Trimming removed 3 bases at V and 5 bases at J, with 13 bases between. Germline V gene data show CDR1 as SEHNR and CDR2 as FQNEAQ (reference sequence). This CDR3 has 14 amino acids. The CDR3: CASSFATGGYGYTF. The CDR3 DNA follows: TGTGCCAGCAGCTTCGCCACGGGGGGGTATGGCTACACCTTC.

The chain combines TRBV5-8 with TRBJ1-1, with a weak D call TRBD1 (5 bases). There are 14 residues in the CDR3. Trimming left V 3 bases short and J 6 bases short, with 15 bases between. Germline CDR1 SGHTS, CDR2 YDEGEE. CDR3 coding DNA: TGTGCCAGCAGCTCCCCCGGGGGTGCTTCTGAAGCTTTCTTT. This encodes CASSSPGGASEAFF.

The rearrangement links TRBV4-1 to TRBJ2-7; 7 bases are shared with TRBD2. Germline V gives CDR1 MGHRA, CDR2 YSYEKL. With 3 bases clipped from V and 4 bases from J, the junction kept 18 bases outside the gene matches. This CDR3 spans 18 amino acids. CDR3 amino acids: CASSQAPVWTGGLYEQYF. For the CDR3, the DNA is TGCGCCAGCAGCCAGGCGCCCGTATGGACGGGGGGTTTGTACGAGCAGTACTTC.

This clone was counted only a few times. V gene TRBV6-5 combines with J gene TRBJ2-3, with TRBD2 matching 9 bases. CDR1 and CDR2 from the germline V gene are MNHEY and SVGAGI. The CDR3 sequence is 16 residues long. Trimming took 0 bases from V and 1 from J; bases not matched to a gene: 2. In DNA form, the CDR3 reads TGTGCCAGCAGTTACTCGGGCGGGAGGGGCACAGATACGCAGTATTTT. This codes for CASSYSGGRGTDTQYF.

V gene TRBV11-2 combines with J gene TRBJ2-1; the D gene is possibly TRBD2 (6 bases). The CDR3 is 14 amino acids. Trimming pared 1 base from V and 5 bases from J, leaving 9 bases between. Germline CDR1 reads SGHAT; CDR2 reads FQNNGV. CDR3 loop: CASSLAGVDNEQFF. Here the CDR3 DNA reads TGTGCCAGCAGCTTAGCGGGAGTCGACAATGAGCAGTTCTTC.

The chain joins TRBV7-9 to TRBJ2-1; maybe TRBD2 (5 bases). The CDR3 has 13 amino acids. V dropped 2 bases and J dropped 10 bases, with 12 bases sitting between them. Germline lookup yields CDR1 SEHNR and CDR2 FQNEAQ (reference sequence). As DNA, the CDR3 is TGTGCCAGCAGCTTATCTTACGGGGAGGAGCAGTTCTTC. It translates to CASSLSYGEEQFF.

The rearrangement links TRBV7-6 to TRBJ1-1; no definite D call. The CDR3 sequence is 16 residues long. V lost 5 bases and J 1 base, leaving 17 bases between the germline ends. Looked up from germline, CDR1 is SGHVS and CDR2 is FNYEAQ. The CDR3 DNA follows: TGTGCCAGCAGCGCGGAGGTCGGGTTGAGGAACACTGAAGCTTTCTTT. Translating gives CASSAEVGLRNTEAFF.

The CDR3 spells CASSQDLRQGGYGYTF. The CDR3 region has the DNA TGCGCCAGCAGCCAAGACCTCCGACAGGGGGGCTATGGCTACACCTTC. This chain links TRBV4-3 with TRBJ1-2; TRBD1 aligns across 9 bases. V was pared by 0 bases and J by 4 bases, with 6 bases of the junction left unmatched. The CDR3 has 16 amino acids. The germline CDR1 and CDR2 sequences are LGHNA and YSLEER.

This chain uses TRBV29-1 with TRBJ1-4, with 7 bases fitting TRBD1. Germline V gene data show CDR1 as SQVTM and CDR2 as ANQGSEA. CDR3 size: 13 residues. Trimming took 6 bases from V and 5 from J; bases not matched to a gene: 6. CDR3 sequence reads: CSVSDRSNEKLFF. CDR3 sequence (DNA): TGCAGCGTCTCGGACAGGAGCAATGAAAAACTGTTTTTT.